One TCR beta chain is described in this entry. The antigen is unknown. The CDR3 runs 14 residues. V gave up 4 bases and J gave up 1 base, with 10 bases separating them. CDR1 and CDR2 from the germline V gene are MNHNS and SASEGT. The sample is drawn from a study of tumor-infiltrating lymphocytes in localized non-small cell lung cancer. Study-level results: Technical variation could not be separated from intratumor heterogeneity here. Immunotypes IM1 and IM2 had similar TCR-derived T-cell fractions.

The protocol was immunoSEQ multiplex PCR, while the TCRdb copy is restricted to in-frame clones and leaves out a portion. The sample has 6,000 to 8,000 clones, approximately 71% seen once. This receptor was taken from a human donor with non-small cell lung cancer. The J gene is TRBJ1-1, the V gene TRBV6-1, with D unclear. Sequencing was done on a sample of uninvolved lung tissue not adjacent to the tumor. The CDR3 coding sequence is TGTGCCAGCAGTGCGGGAAACCGGAACACTGAAGCTTTCTTT. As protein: CASSAGNRNTEAFF.